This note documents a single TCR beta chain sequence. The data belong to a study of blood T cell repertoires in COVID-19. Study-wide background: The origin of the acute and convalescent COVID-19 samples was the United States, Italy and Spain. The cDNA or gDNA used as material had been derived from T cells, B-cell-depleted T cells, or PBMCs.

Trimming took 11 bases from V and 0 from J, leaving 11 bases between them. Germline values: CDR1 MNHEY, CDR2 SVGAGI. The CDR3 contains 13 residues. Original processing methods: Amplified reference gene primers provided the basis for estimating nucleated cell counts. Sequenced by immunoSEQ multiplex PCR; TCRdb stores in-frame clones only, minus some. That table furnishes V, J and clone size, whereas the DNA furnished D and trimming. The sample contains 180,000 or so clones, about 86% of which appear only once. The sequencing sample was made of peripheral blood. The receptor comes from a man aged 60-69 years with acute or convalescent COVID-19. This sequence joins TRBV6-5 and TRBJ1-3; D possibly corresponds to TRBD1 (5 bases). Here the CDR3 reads CAASGGSGNTIYF. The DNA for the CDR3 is TGTGCCGCTTCGGGGGGCTCTGGAAACACCATATATTTT.